The entry that follows covers one T cell receptor (beta chain) sequence. This specimen comes from a study of shared clonotypes between healthy human individuals. Across the whole study: For every donor, three CD4 naive, three CD4 memory, two CD8 naive and one CD8 memory plates were used.

The data were produced by immunoSEQ multiplex PCR, yet TCRdb's version contains in-frame clones alone and is incomplete. The sample holds millions of clones, about 95% seen once. Germline CDR1 reads SNHLY; CDR2 reads FYNNEI. Between the trimmed V and J ends, which lost 8 bases and 0 bases, there was a span of 17 bases. CDR3 length: 15 residues. Only CD45RO-negative cells positively selected for CCR7 counted as naive CD8 cells, so terminally differentiated effector memory CD45RA+ cells were excluded. The TCR comes from a man younger than 35 in good health. The chain links TRBV2 to TRBJ2-7; no reliable D call. Material: naive CD8+ T cells sorted from blood. The CDR3 spells CASGSAEEFSYEQYF. The CDR3 DNA follows: TGTGCCAGCGGATCTGCCGAGGAGTTCTCCTACGAGCAGTACTTC.